This paragraph covers one TCR beta chain sequence. The sample originates from a study of blood T cell repertoires in COVID-19. For the study at large: Acute-phase and convalescent COVID-19 samples originated in the United States, Italy and Spain. Nucleic acid was either cDNA or gDNA, and it came from T cells, B-cell-depleted T cells, or PBMCs.

Original data processing: Estimates of nucleated cell counts were drawn from the amplification of reference gene primers. Here immunoSEQ multiplex PCR was the method, and the copy in TCRdb shows in-frame clones only, minus some. The V and J calls and clone size are taken from that table; D and trimming were inferred from the DNA. The table lists roughly 70,000 clones, approximately 89% of them singletons. Trimming pared 4 bases from V and 3 bases from J, leaving 14 bases between. This CDR3 is built from 15 residues. The V gene's germline CDR1 is MNHEY and CDR2 SVGAGI. Sample: peripheral blood. The TCR comes from a woman in her forties or fifties with active COVID-19. The chain is built from TRBV6-5 and TRBJ2-3; D is possibly TRBD2 (6 bases). This CDR3 reads CASSSRGPATDTQYF. CDR3 nucleotide sequence: TGTGCCAGCAGTTCGCGGGGCCCGGCGACAGATACGCAGTATTTT.